The entry below gives a single TCR beta chain sequence along with its context. Germline CDR1 SNHLY, CDR2 FYNNEI. The V and J ends lost 6 bases and 6 bases respectively, with 23 bases between them. The CDR3 extends over 17 amino acids. Produced via immunoSEQ multiplex PCR; TCRdb's table is partial and in-frame only. The data show approximately 140,000 clones, roughly 90% seen once. This sample was taken from a study of blood T cell repertoires in COVID-19. Turning to the study itself: The samples span acute and convalescent COVID-19 from the United States, Italy and Spain.

This TCR was recovered from a human donor in a cohort sampled during active COVID-19. Material for sequencing was peripheral blood. The rearrangement links TRBV2 to TRBJ2-2; D is possibly TRBD2 (6 bases). In DNA form, the CDR3 reads TGTGCCAGCAGGGGAAATCAGGCGGGACTTCGTGCCGGGGAGCTGTTTTTT. It translates to CASRGNQAGLRAGELFF.